One and the same sample provided the 8 T cell receptor beta chains below, sequenced in a study of tumor-infiltrating lymphocytes in localized non-small cell lung cancer (dated by TCRdb to the early 2020s). To prepare the library, the immunoSEQ multiplex PCR assay was applied. Here the immuneACCESS table is served through TCRdb, limited to in-frame sequences with V and J called. Missing clones are a known gap in these copies; in checked studies unresolved V genes cover under half, and the rest lacks a known reason. The sample table contains around 10,000 clones; only one count was recorded for 60% of them. Of the sample, about 11% falls within the top ten clones. The sequenced sample consisted of uninvolved lung tissue not adjacent to the tumor. The receptors originated from a human donor with non-small cell lung cancer.

V gene TRBV7-9 combines with J gene TRBJ1-4; no definite D call. The germline gives CDR1 SEHNR, CDR2 FQNEAQ (reference sequence). The V end lost 2 bases, the J end lost 6 bases, and 13 bases lay between the germline ends. This CDR3 spans 15 amino acids. For the CDR3, the DNA is TGTGCCAGCAGCTTACGCACGGGAATTCATGAAAAACTGTTTTTT. It codes for CASSLRTGIHEKLFF. The full variable domain, with the rest looked up from reference TRBV7-9 and TRBJ1-4, is DTGVSQNPRHKITKRGQNVTFRCDPISEHNRLYWYRQTLGQGPEFLTYFQNEAQLEKSRLLSDRFSAERPKGSFSTLEIQRTEQGDSAMYLCASSLRTGIHEKLFFGSGTQLSVL.

This chain joins TRBV9 and TRBJ2-7; D remains ambiguous. V was clipped by 2 bases and J by 0 bases, with 15 bases between them. Germline V lookup: CDR1 SGDLS, CDR2 YYNGEE. The CDR3 has 16 amino acids. In DNA, the CDR3 is TGTGCCAGCAGCGTCAGAAAGACAAGACACTCCTACGAGCAGTACTTC. Translating it yields CASSVRKTRHSYEQYF.

The sample holds a few counts of this clone. CDR3 sequence: CASSSGQGLRGYEQYF. CDR3 bases: TGTGCCAGCAGTTCAGGACAGGGCCTCCGTGGCTACGAGCAGTACTTC. The rearrangement uses TRBV5-4 and TRBJ2-7; 8 bases line up with TRBD1. The CDR3 is 16 amino acids. V shed 5 bases, J shed 3 bases, and the junction held 13 bases outside the gene matches. Germline V gene sequence: CDR1 SGHNT, CDR2 YYREEE (reference sequence). Drawing the rest from reference TRBV5-4 and TRBJ2-7, the complete variable domain is ETGVTQSPTHLIKTRGQQVTLRCSSQSGHNTVSWYQQALGQGPQFIFQYYREEENGRGNFPPRFSGLQFPNYSSELNVNALELDDSALYLCASSSGQGLRGYEQYFGPGTRLTVT.

The chain links TRBV4-2 to TRBJ2-2, with D possibly TRBD1 on 6 matching bases. Germline assignment: CDR1 LGHNA and CDR2 YNFKEQ. The V end was cut by 1 base, the J end by 6 bases, with 12 bases between. This CDR3 is 15 amino acids long. The chain's CDR3 is CASSQGQGPAGELFF. The DNA for the CDR3 is TGTGCCAGCAGCCAAGGCCAGGGGCCGGCCGGGGAGCTGTTTTTT.

With respect to this clone: A much more abundant neighbour one base away suggests this may be a read error. The same CDR3 is also encoded by other DNA sequences in this sample. The genes are TRBV19 and TRBJ1-1; maybe TRBD1 (6 bases). There are 14 residues in the CDR3. Germline-derived CDR1 and CDR2 are LNHDA and SQIVND (reference sequence). Trimming removed 5 bases from V and 4 bases from J, with 14 bases in between. The CDR3 DNA follows: TGTGCCAGTAGTGTACAGGGAAGAGGCACTGAAGCTTTCTTT. Protein sequence: CASSVQGRGTEAFF. Full variable domain (rest looked up from reference TRBV19 and TRBJ1-1): DGGITQSPKYLFRKEGQNVTLSCEQNLNHDAMYWYRQDPGQGLRLIYYSQIVNDFQKGDIAEGYSVSREKKESFPLTVTSAQKNPTAFYLCASSVQGRGTEAFFGQGTRLTVV.

This clone has only a few counts. This sequence joins TRBV7-8 and TRBJ1-1; no reliable D call. Germline lookup yields CDR1 SGHVS and CDR2 FQNEAQ. This CDR3 region has 14 residues. Trimming left V 5 bases short and J 1 base short, with 11 bases between. The CDR3 protein is CASSPGSANTEAFF. The CDR3 DNA sequence: TGTGCCAGCAGCCCCGGGTCTGCGAACACTGAAGCTTTCTTT. The complete variable domain, with remaining parts taken from reference TRBV7-8 and TRBJ1-1, reads GAGVSQSPRYKVAKRGQDVALRCDPISGHVSLFWYQQALGQGPEFLTYFQNEAQLDKSGLPSDRFFAERPEGSVSTLKIQRTQQEDSAVYLCASSPGSANTEAFFGQGTRLTVV.

V usage is TRBV5-4 and J usage is TRBJ1-2; TRBD1 might be the D (5 bases). The CDR3 is 15 residues long. Germline V gives CDR1 SGHNT, CDR2 YYREEE (reference sequence). V was clipped by 4 bases and J by 8 bases, with 21 bases between them. DNA of the CDR3: TGTGCCAGCAGCCCAACCTTGGGGCTGGTGGAGGGCTACACCTTC. Translation gives CASSPTLGLVEGYTF.

This clone was observed a handful of times. The chain has TRBV28 and TRBJ1-2; D not resolved. The CDR3 has 14 residues. Germline V gene lookup returns CDR1 MDHEN and CDR2 SYDVKM. V was cut by 4 bases and J by 7 bases, with 16 bases left in between. CDR3 sequence: CASSSYDEGFGYTF. In nucleotides, the CDR3 is TGTGCCAGCAGTTCATACGATGAGGGATTTGGCTACACCTTC.